This T cell receptor (beta chain) is drawn from a study of blood T cells in healthy people across ages. CDR3 length: 16 residues. Trimming shortened V by 6 bases and J by 3 bases, and 21 bases separated the two germline ends. Germline V gene data show CDR1 as DFQATT and CDR2 as SNEGSKA (reference sequence). With a J-beta primer mix and a sample-barcoded 5' primer, a second PCR ran 7 to 11 cycles. TCRdb recomputed calls from the 5' RACE reads with MiXCR, one row per CDR3 protein. The repertoire holds 1.5 million to 1.8 million distinct CDR3 sequences, with around 40% as singletons. This chain joins TRBV20-1 and TRBJ1-5, with TRBD1 as a possible D gene (6 bases). The receptor comes from a woman younger than 35 in good health. Sequencing was carried out using blood. This CDR3 reads CSANSGRYRVNQPQHF. The CDR3 region has the DNA TGCAGTGCCAACTCGGGCCGATACAGGGTCAATCAGCCCCAGCATTTT.